What follows are 5 T cell receptor beta chains derived from one specimen sequenced in a study of blood T cell repertoires in COVID-19. TCRdb's copy holds only in-frame clones and misses some; the assay was immunoSEQ multiplex PCR. The repertoire holds under 300,000 clones, with 85% as singletons. Sequencing was carried out using peripheral blood. The receptor set was obtained from a human donor in a cohort sampled during active COVID-19.

The rearrangement joins TRBV7-9 to TRBJ2-1; perhaps TRBD2 as D (5 bases). The length of the CDR3 is 15 residues. V was cut by 4 bases and J by 0 bases, with 10 bases left in between. Germline V gene lookup returns CDR1 SEHNR and CDR2 FQNEAQ (reference sequence). The CDR3 DNA is TGTGCCAGCAGCTGGACTTCGAGCTCCTACAATGAGCAGTTCTTC. Encoded protein: CASSWTSSSYNEQFF.

The count of this clone is one. The rearrangement joins TRBV19 to TRBJ2-7, with 7 bases identical to TRBD1. V gave up 6 bases and J gave up 4 bases; unmatched junction bases: 3. The CDR3 totals 12 residues. The germline CDR1 and CDR2 sequences are LNHDA and SQIVND (reference sequence). This chain's CDR3 is CASRTTGYEQYF. The CDR3 region has the DNA TGTGCCAGTAGAACGACAGGGTACGAGCAGTACTTC.

The rearrangement joins TRBV11-2 to TRBJ1-6; no reliable D call. Deletions cut 5 bases from V and 9 bases from J, with 17 bases between. Germline CDR1 and CDR2: SGHAT and FQNNGV. CDR3 length equals 15 residues. The CDR3 region has the DNA TGTGCCAGCAGCCGAGAACCCACGGTCGTTTCACCCCTCCACTTT. Amino acids: CASSREPTVVSPLHF.

V gene TRBV14 combines with J gene TRBJ1-6, with a possible D match to TRBD1 (6 bases). The CDR3 is made up of 14 amino acids. V lost 4 bases, J lost 6 bases, and 10 bases lay in between. Germline lookup yields CDR1 SGHDN and CDR2 FVKESK. The DNA for the CDR3 is TGTGCCAGCAGCCCCCGGACAGCTAATTCACCCCTCCACTTT. Its protein is CASSPRTANSPLHF.

The rearrangement uses TRBV28 and TRBJ1-5; 8 positions match TRBD1. Per germline, CDR1 MDHEN and CDR2 SYDVKM. This CDR3 spans 14 amino acids. V dropped 5 bases and J dropped 7; count of bases not matched to a gene: 7. The CDR3 DNA reads TGTGCCAGCAGTCCTGGGACAGGCGGCCAGCCCCAGCATTTT. This codes for CASSPGTGGQPQHF.